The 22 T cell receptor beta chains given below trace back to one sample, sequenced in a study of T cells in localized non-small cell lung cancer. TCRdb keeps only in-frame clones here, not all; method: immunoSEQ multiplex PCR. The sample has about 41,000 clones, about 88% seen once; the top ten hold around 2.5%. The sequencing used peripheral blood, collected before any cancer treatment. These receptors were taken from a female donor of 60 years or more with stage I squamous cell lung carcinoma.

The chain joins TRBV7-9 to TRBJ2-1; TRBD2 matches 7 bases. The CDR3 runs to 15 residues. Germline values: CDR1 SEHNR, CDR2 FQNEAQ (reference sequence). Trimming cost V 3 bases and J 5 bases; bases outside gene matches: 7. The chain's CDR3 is CASSFPGTTHNEQFF. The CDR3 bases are TGTGCCAGCAGCTTCCCGGGGACTACTCACAATGAGCAGTTCTTC.

This CDR3 reads CAWRGTGSGANVLTF. In DNA, the CDR3 is TGTGCCTGGAGAGGGACTGGCTCTGGGGCCAACGTCCTGACTTTC. This rearrangement joins TRBV30 to TRBJ2-6, with D possibly matching TRBD2 (6 bases). The CDR3 runs to 15 residues. V gave up 3 bases and J gave up 0 bases, with 9 bases separating them. Germline assignment: CDR1 GTSNPN and CDR2 SVGIG (reference sequence). The entire variable domain, with the rest obtained from reference TRBV30 and TRBJ2-6, is as follows: SQTIHQWPATLVQPVGSPLSLECTVEGTSNPNLYWYRQAAGRGLQLLFYSVGIGQISSEVPQNLSASRPQDRQFILSSKKLLLSDSGFYLCAWRGTGSGANVLTFGAGSRLTVL.

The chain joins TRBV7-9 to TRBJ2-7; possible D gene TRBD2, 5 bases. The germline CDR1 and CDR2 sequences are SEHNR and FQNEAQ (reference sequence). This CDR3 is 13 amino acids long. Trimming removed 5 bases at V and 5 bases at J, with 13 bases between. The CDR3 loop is CASSRTLRDEQYF. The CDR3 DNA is TGTGCCAGCAGCCGAACCCTGCGGGACGAGCAGTACTTC.

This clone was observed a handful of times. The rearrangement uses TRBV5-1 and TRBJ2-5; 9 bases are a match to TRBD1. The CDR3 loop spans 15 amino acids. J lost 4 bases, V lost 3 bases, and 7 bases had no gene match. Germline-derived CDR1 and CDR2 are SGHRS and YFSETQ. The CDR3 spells CASSSPGQGVETQYF. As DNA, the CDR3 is TGCGCCAGCAGCTCACCGGGACAGGGAGTAGAGACCCAGTACTTC.

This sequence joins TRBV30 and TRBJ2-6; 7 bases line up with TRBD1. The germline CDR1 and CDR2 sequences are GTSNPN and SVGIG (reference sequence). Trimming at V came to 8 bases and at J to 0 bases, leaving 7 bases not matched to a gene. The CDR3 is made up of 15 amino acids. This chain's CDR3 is CAKGGLLSGANVLTF. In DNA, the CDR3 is TGTGCCAAAGGGGGCCTACTCTCTGGGGCCAACGTCCTGACTTTC.

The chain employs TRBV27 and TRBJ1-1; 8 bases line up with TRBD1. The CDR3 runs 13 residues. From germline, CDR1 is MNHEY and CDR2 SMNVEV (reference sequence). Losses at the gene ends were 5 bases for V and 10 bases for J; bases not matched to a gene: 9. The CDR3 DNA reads TGTGCCAGCAGTCAGGACAGGGCGCTGGTAGCTTTCTTT. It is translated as CASSQDRALVAFF.

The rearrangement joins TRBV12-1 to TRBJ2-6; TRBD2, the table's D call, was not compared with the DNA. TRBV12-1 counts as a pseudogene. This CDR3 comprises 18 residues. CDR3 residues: CASSFLAGLSSGANVLTF. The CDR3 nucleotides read TGTGCCAGCAGCTTTCTAGCGGGACTGTCCTCTGGGGCCAACGTCCTGACTTTC.

The CDR3: CASSLQGGDEQFF. The CDR3 DNA sequence: TGTGCCAGCAGCCTACAGGGGGGCGATGAGCAGTTCTTC. This chain uses TRBV5-4 with TRBJ2-1, with 8 bases fitting TRBD1. V shed 4 bases and J 8 bases; nucleotides not matched to a gene: 5. The CDR3 sequence is 13 residues long. Germline loops: CDR1 SGHNT, CDR2 YYREEE (reference sequence). Combining the CDR3 with reference TRBV5-4 and TRBJ2-1 gives the whole variable domain ETGVTQSPTHLIKTRGQQVTLRCSSQSGHNTVSWYQQALGQGPQFIFQYYREEENGRGNFPPRFSGLQFPNYSSELNVNALELDDSALYLCASSLQGGDEQFFGPGTRLTVL.

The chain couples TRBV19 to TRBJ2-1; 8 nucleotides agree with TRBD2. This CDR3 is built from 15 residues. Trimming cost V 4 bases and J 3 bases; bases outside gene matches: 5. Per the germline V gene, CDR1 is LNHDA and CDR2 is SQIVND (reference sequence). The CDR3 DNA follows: TGTGCCAGTAGTACTTTAGCGGGACGCTACAATGAGCAGTTCTTC. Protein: CASSTLAGRYNEQFF.

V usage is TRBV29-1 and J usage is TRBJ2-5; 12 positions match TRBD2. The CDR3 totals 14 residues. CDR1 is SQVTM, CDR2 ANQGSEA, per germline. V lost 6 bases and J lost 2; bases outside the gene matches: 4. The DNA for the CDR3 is TGCAGCGTGACTAGCGGGAGCTATCAAGAGACCCAGTACTTC. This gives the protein CSVTSGSYQETQYF.

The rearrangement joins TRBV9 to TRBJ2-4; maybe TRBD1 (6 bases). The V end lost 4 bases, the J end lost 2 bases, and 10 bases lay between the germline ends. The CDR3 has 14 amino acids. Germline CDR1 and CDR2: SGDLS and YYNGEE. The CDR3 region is CASSPGQTKNIQYF. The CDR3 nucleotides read TGTGCCAGCAGCCCCGGACAGACCAAAAACATTCAGTACTTC.

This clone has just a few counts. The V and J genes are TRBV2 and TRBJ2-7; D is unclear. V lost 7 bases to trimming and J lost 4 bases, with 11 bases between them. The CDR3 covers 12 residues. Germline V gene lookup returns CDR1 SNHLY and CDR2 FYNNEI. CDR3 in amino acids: CASTPKGYEQYF. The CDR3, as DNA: TGTGCCAGCACGCCGAAAGGGTACGAGCAGTACTTC.

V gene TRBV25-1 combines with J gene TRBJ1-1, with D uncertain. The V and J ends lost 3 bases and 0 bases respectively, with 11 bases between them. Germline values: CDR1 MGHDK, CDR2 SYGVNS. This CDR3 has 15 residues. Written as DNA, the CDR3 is TGTGCCAGCAGTGATACGTCCCCAATGAACACTGAAGCTTTCTTT. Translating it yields CASSDTSPMNTEAFF. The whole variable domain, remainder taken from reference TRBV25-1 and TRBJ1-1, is EADIYQTPRYLVIGTGKKITLECSQTMGHDKMYWYQQDPGMELHLIHYSYGVNSTEKGDLSSESTVSRIRTEHFPLTLESARPSHTSQYLCASSDTSPMNTEAFFGQGTRLTVV.

CDR3 amino acids: CSASRTGEQFF. In DNA, the CDR3 is TGCAGTGCTAGTCGGACAGGGGAGCAGTTCTTC. The V and J genes are TRBV20-1 and TRBJ2-1, with 8 bases fitting TRBD1. The trim removed 3 bases at V and 10 bases at J, leaving 2 bases unmatched. The CDR3 is made up of 11 amino acids. Germline V CDR1 and CDR2: DFQATT, SNEGSKA (reference sequence).

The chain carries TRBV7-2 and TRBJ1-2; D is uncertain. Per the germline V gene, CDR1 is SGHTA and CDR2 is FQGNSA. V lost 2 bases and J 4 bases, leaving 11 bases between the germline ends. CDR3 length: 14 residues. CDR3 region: CASSLSGFPYGYTF. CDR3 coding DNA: TGTGCCAGCAGCTTATCAGGTTTCCCCTATGGCTACACCTTC.

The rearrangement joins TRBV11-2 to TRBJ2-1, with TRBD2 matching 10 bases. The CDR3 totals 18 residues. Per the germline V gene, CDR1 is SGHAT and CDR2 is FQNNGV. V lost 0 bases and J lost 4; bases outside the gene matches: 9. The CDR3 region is CASSLDRVGLADYNEQFF. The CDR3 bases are TGTGCCAGCAGCTTAGATAGAGTAGGACTAGCGGATTACAATGAGCAGTTCTTC. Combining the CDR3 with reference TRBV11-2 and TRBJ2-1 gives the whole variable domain EAGVAQSPRYKIIEKRQSVAFWCNPISGHATLYWYQQILGQGPKLLIQFQNNGVVDDSQLPKDRFSAERLKGVDSTLKIQPAKLEDSAVYLCASSLDRVGLADYNEQFFGPGTRLTVL.

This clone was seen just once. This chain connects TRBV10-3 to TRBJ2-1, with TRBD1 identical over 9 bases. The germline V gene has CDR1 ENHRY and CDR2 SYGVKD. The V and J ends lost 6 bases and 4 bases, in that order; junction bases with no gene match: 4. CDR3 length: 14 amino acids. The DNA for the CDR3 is TGTGCCATCAGCCCGGGACAGGGTTACAATGAGCAGTTCTTC. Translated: CAISPGQGYNEQFF.

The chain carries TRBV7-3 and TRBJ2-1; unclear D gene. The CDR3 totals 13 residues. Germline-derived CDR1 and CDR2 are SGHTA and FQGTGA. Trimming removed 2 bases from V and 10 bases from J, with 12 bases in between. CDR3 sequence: CASSLGPSREQFF. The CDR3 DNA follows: TGTGCCAGCAGCTTAGGCCCCTCGAGGGAGCAGTTCTTC.

The CDR3 sequence: CASSVLLGVYEQYF. In DNA, the CDR3 is TGTGCCAGCAGCGTTCTTCTGGGGGTGTACGAGCAGTACTTC. The chain employs TRBV11-2 and TRBJ2-7; perhaps D is TRBD1 or TRBD2 (5 bases each). Germline V lookup: CDR1 SGHAT, CDR2 FQNNGV. This CDR3 comprises 14 residues. Trimming removed 5 bases at V and 4 bases at J, with 15 bases between.

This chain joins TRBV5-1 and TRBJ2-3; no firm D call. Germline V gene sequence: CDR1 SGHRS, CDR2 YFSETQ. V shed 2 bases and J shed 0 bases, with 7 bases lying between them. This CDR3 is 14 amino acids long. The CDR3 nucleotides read TGCGCCAGCAGCTTTTCGACTAGCACAGATACGCAGTATTTT. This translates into CASSFSTSTDTQYF. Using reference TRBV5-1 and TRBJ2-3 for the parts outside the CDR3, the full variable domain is KAGVTQTPRYLIKTRGQQVTLSCSPISGHRSVSWYQQTPGQGLQFLFEYFSETQRNKGNFPGRFSGRQFSNSRSEMNVSTLELGDSALYLCASSFSTSTDTQYFGPGTRLTVL.

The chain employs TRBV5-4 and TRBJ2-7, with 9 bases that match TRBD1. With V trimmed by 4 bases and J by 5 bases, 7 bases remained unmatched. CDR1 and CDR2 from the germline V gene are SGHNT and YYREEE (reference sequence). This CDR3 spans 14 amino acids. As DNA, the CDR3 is TGTGCCAGCAGCCGAGGACAGGGGAGGGACGAGCAGTACTTC. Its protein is CASSRGQGRDEQYF.

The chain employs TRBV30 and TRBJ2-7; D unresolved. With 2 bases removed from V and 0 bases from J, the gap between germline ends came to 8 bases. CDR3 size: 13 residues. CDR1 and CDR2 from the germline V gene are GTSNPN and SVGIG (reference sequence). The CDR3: CAWSRAASYEQYF. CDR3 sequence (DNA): TGTGCCTGGAGTAGGGCCGCCTCCTACGAGCAGTACTTC.